Following are 26 T cell receptor beta chains from one sample sequenced in a study of blood T cell repertoires in COVID-19 (dated by TCRdb to the early 2020s). Libraries came from the immunoSEQ multiplex PCR assay. TCRdb's version of the immuneACCESS table is confined to in-frame rearrangements and falls short of the full clone set. An unresolved V gene accounts for under half of the shortfall where checked; the remainder is of unknown origin. Within this sample are 270,000 or so clones, with 75% to 90% of them counted one time only. Roughly 0.96% of the sample is taken by the ten largest. The sample was peripheral blood. These receptors originate from a middle-aged woman who had recovered from COVID-19.

The J gene is TRBJ1-2, the V gene TRBV6-5, with D hard to call. Germline CDR1 is MNHEY and CDR2 is SVGAGI. V gave up 6 bases and J gave up 4 bases, with 9 bases separating them. The CDR3 is 12 residues long. CDR3 DNA sequence: TGTGCCAGCAGCGGGGAAAGCTATGGCTACACCTTC. It is translated as CASSGESYGYTF.

The CDR3 DNA sequence: TGCACCAGCAGCCCTCGGAGAGCTAATGAAAAACTGTTTTTT. The encoded protein is CTSSPRRANEKLFF. The J gene is TRBJ1-4, the V gene TRBV1. TRBV1 is described as a pseudogene. The CDR3 is 14 residues long.

The chain joins TRBV30 to TRBJ2-7, with 11 positions matching TRBD2. The J segment lost 7 bases and the V segment lost 0 bases, leaving 20 bases of the junction unmatched. Germline CDR1 and CDR2: GTSNPN and SVGIG (reference sequence). The CDR3 is made up of 19 amino acids. Here the CDR3 reads CAWSVRASGRSPPTSEQYF. In nucleotides, the CDR3 is TGTGCCTGGAGTGTACGGGCTAGCGGGAGGTCTCCCCCTACTAGTGAGCAGTACTTC.

This chain connects TRBV11-3 to TRBJ2-7; D is perhaps TRBD1 (6 bases). Trimming took off 6 bases at V and 3 bases at J, with 9 bases between the two ends. The CDR3 contains 12 residues. CDR1 and CDR2 from the germline V gene are SGHNT and YENEEA. CDR3 bases: TGTGCCAGCAGTAAACAGGGCTACGAGCAGTACTTC. It yields the protein CASSKQGYEQYF.

V usage is TRBV10-3 and J usage is TRBJ1-4; 7 bases map to TRBD1. V lost 4 bases to trimming and J lost 5 bases; unmatched junction nucleotides: 4. From germline, CDR1 is ENHRY and CDR2 SYGVKD. CDR3 size: 14 residues. CDR3 DNA: TGTGCCATCAGTGGGGGACAGACCAATGAAAAACTGTTTTTT. Protein sequence: CAISGGQTNEKLFF.

V and J are TRBV6-1 and TRBJ2-6; D is undetermined. The V gene's germline CDR1 is MNHNS and CDR2 SASEGT. This CDR3 region has 17 residues. Trimming took off 3 bases at V and 6 bases at J, with 18 bases between the two ends. The CDR3 region has the DNA TGTGCCAGCAGTGACCACCCCTGGTTAAAACAGGCCAACGTCCTGACTTTC. This codes for CASSDHPWLKQANVLTF.

The V and J genes are TRBV24-1 and TRBJ2-3, with D perhaps TRBD1 (5 bases). Germline V gives CDR1 KGHDR, CDR2 SFDVKD. The CDR3 is 11 residues long. Trimming removed 6 bases from V and 5 bases from J, with 5 bases in between. The CDR3 sequence: CATSQGDTQYF. The CDR3 DNA reads TGTGCCACCAGTCAGGGAGATACGCAGTATTTT.

This chain connects TRBV5-4 to TRBJ1-4, with a possible D match to TRBD1 (5 bases). V shed 5 bases and J shed 7 bases, with 30 bases lying between them. In germline, CDR1 is SGHNT, CDR2 YYREEE (reference sequence). The CDR3 length is 19 residues. CDR3 region: CASSTRGAEPPSGVEKLFF. CDR3 coding DNA: TGTGCCAGCAGTACGAGGGGTGCAGAACCGCCGAGCGGGGTTGAAAAACTGTTTTTT.

The chain has TRBV19 and TRBJ2-1, with 9 bases that match TRBD2. The CDR3 loop spans 14 amino acids. Germline trimming cut 10 bases from V and 5 bases from J; bases unmatched to any gene: 9. CDR1 and CDR2 from the germline V gene are LNHDA and SQIVND (reference sequence). CDR3 loop: CATGPGLADNEQFF. The DNA of the CDR3 is TGTGCCACAGGACCGGGACTAGCCGACAATGAGCAGTTCTTC.

This chain uses TRBV10-3 with TRBJ2-5, with 13 nucleotides matching TRBD2. This CDR3 is built from 14 residues. Germline assignment: CDR1 ENHRY and CDR2 SYGVKD. Trimming took 7 bases from V and 5 from J; bases not matched to a gene: 4. CDR3 nucleotide sequence: TGTGCCATCACCCAGGGACTAGCGGGGGAGACCCAGTACTTC. It codes for CAITQGLAGETQYF.

The chain carries TRBV24-1 and TRBJ2-1; the match to TRBD2 covers 15 bases. Germline V CDR1 and CDR2: KGHDR, SFDVKD. With V trimmed by 2 bases and J by 3 bases, 4 bases remained unmatched. This CDR3 comprises 18 residues. This chain's CDR3 is CATSDSGTSGRFYNEQFF. CDR3 sequence (DNA): TGTGCCACCAGTGATTCTGGGACTAGCGGGAGGTTCTACAATGAGCAGTTCTTC.

This chain connects TRBV6-5 to TRBJ2-1; 7 nucleotides match TRBD2. J gave up 3 bases and V 2 bases, and 7 bases lay outside the gene matches. CDR1 and CDR2 (germline): MNHEY, SVGAGI. The CDR3 has 16 residues. Here the CDR3 DNA reads TGTGCCAGCAGTTACCAAACCAGCGGGAACTACAATGAGCAGTTCTTC. It encodes CASSYQTSGNYNEQFF.

The chain combines TRBV7-9 with TRBJ2-5, with D possibly matching TRBD2 (5 bases). Trimming removed 1 base at V and 4 bases at J, with 10 bases between. Per the germline V gene, CDR1 is SEHNR and CDR2 is FQNEAQ (reference sequence). This CDR3 has 14 amino acids. The CDR3 sequence: CASSLGARGETQYF. The CDR3 DNA follows: TGTGCCAGCAGCTTAGGGGCCCGGGGAGAGACCCAGTACTTC. The full variable domain, rest sourced from reference TRBV7-9 and TRBJ2-5, is DTGVSQNPRHKITKRGQNVTFRCDPISEHNRLYWYRQTLGQGPEFLTYFQNEAQLEKSRLLSDRFSAERPKGSFSTLEIQRTEQGDSAMYLCASSLGARGETQYFGPGTRLLVL.

The gene calls are TRBV27 and TRBJ2-2, with 7 bases lining up with TRBD2. Germline V CDR1 and CDR2: MNHEY, SMNVEV (reference sequence). The CDR3 consists of 14 residues. After removal of 8 bases from V and 0 bases from J, the junction contained 3 bases not matched to a gene. CDR3 nucleotide sequence: TGTGCCAGCGGCCGGGGGGCGAACACCGGGGAGCTGTTTTTT. Protein sequence: CASGRGANTGELFF.

The genes are TRBV19 and TRBJ2-7; 9 positions agree with TRBD1. Germline CDR1 and CDR2: LNHDA and SQIVND (reference sequence). This CDR3 spans 14 amino acids. Losses at the gene ends were 11 bases for V and 5 bases for J; bases not matched to a gene: 13. CDR3: CASKARGQGDEQYF. In DNA, the CDR3 is TGTGCCTCAAAAGCGAGGGGACAGGGCGACGAGCAGTACTTC.

This clone was detected once. The V and J genes are TRBV11-3 and TRBJ1-1, with 10 bases aligning to TRBD1. The junction had 9 bases not matched to a gene; V was cut back by 4 bases and J by 7 bases. This CDR3 is 15 amino acids long. CDR1 SGHNT and CDR2 YENEEA come from the germline V gene. The CDR3 DNA reads TGTGCCAGCAGCTCGTCCGGGACAGGGGTCGGTGAAGCTTTCTTT. Protein: CASSSSGTGVGEAFF.

This sequence joins TRBV3-1 (or the pseudogene TRBV3-2) and TRBJ2-1, with 9 bases aligning to TRBD2. This CDR3 is built from 16 residues. Germline CDR1 is LGHDT and CDR2 is YNNKEL (reference sequence). Trimming removed 3 bases from V and 0 bases from J; junction bases left unmatched: 3. The CDR3 DNA reads TGTGCCAGCAGCCACTATAGCGGGAGCTCCTACAATGAGCAGTTCTTC. Residues: CASSHYSGSSYNEQFF.

The chain employs TRBV27 and TRBJ2-1; D gene ambiguous. Trimming shortened V by 3 bases and J by 1 base, and 10 bases separated the two germline ends. The CDR3 has 15 residues. Germline-derived CDR1 and CDR2 are MNHEY and SMNVEV (reference sequence). In nucleotides, the CDR3 is TGTGCCAGCAGTTTCCGCGGTGGGTCCTACAATGAGCAGTTCTTC. As protein: CASSFRGGSYNEQFF.

The chain carries TRBV5-5 and TRBJ1-6, with 7 bases that match TRBD1. CDR3 length: 15 amino acids. V lost 4 bases to trimming and J lost 7 bases; unmatched junction nucleotides: 8. Germline V lookup: CDR1 SGHKS, CDR2 YYEKEE (reference sequence). In DNA form, the CDR3 reads TGTGCCAGCAGCGCGTGGGACAGCCCGAATTCACCCCTCCACTTT. Protein sequence: CASSAWDSPNSPLHF. Full variable domain (outside the CDR3, taken from reference TRBV5-5 and TRBJ1-6): DAGVTQSPTHLIKTRGQQVTLRCSPISGHKSVSWYQQVLGQGPQFIFQYYEKEERGRGNFPDRFSARQFPNYSSELNVNALLLGDSALYLCASSAWDSPNSPLHFGNGTRLTVT.

This chain links TRBV6-5 with TRBJ1-6, with TRBD1 matching 7 bases. Germline CDR1 MNHEY, CDR2 SVGAGI. The CDR3 runs to 13 residues. The V gene end was trimmed by 9 bases and the J gene end by 4 bases; junction bases not matched to a gene: 3. The CDR3 reads CASSGGYNSPLHF. In DNA, the CDR3 is TGTGCCAGTTCAGGGGGGTATAATTCACCCCTCCACTTT.

The sample holds one count of this clone. V and J are TRBV5-6 and TRBJ1-4, with TRBD1 identical over 7 bases. The CDR3 consists of 14 residues. Germline CDR1 SGHDT, CDR2 YYEEEE. Trimming at V came to 2 bases and at J to 6 bases, leaving 4 bases not matched to a gene. This CDR3 reads CASSFLGQDEKLFF. The CDR3 coding sequence is TGTGCCAGCAGCTTTCTCGGACAGGATGAAAAACTGTTTTTT. The entire variable domain, with the rest obtained from reference TRBV5-6 and TRBJ1-4, is as follows: DAGVTQSPTHLIKTRGQQVTLRCSPKSGHDTVSWYQQALGQGPQFIFQYYEEEERQRGNFPDRFSGHQFPNYSSELNVNALLLGDSALYLCASSFLGQDEKLFFGSGTQLSVL.

This clone was seen a single time. The chain combines TRBV30 with TRBJ2-2; D unclear. The CDR3 totals 14 residues. CDR1 is GTSNPN and CDR2 is SVGIG in the germline V gene (reference sequence). V lost 2 bases, J lost 5 bases, and 12 bases lay in between. The CDR3 region is CAWSLSGLTGELFF. Written as DNA, the CDR3 is TGTGCCTGGAGTTTATCAGGTCTAACCGGGGAGCTGTTTTTT.

This clone was counted a single time. The chain joins TRBV7-6 to TRBJ2-1, with 9 bases matching TRBD2. This CDR3 contains 16 residues. Per the germline V gene, CDR1 is SGHVS and CDR2 is FNYEAQ. The junction had 10 bases not matched to a gene; V was cut back by 1 base and J by 9 bases. The CDR3 DNA reads as TGTGCCAGCAGCTTAGGGACCCGGGGACTAGCCGGTGAGCAGTTCTTC. Its protein is CASSLGTRGLAGEQFF.

The genes are TRBV7-8 and TRBJ1-4; the D is unclear. V was pared by 5 bases and J by 0 bases, with 7 bases between. From germline, CDR1 is SGHVS and CDR2 FQNEAQ. This CDR3 comprises 14 residues. The CDR3 region has the DNA TGTGCCAGCAGCCCAACTTCAACTAATGAAAAACTGTTTTTT. Translated: CASSPTSTNEKLFF.

V and J are TRBV11-3 and TRBJ2-3; TRBD2 agrees at 8 bases. J was trimmed by 1 base and V by 4 bases; bases with no gene match: 7. CDR3 length: 16 residues. Germline assignment: CDR1 SGHNT and CDR2 YENEEA. In nucleotides, the CDR3 is TGTGCCAGCAGCTCCGACGGGACTAGAGGCACAGATACGCAGTATTTT. It encodes CASSSDGTRGTDTQYF. The variable domain in full, completed from reference TRBV11-3 and TRBJ2-3, reads EAGVVQSPRYKIIEKKQPVAFWCNPISGHNTLYWYLQNLGQGPELLIRYENEEAVDDSQLPKDRFSAERLKGVDSTLKIQPAELGDSAVYLCASSSDGTRGTDTQYFGPGTRLTVL.

The chain has TRBV2 and TRBJ2-5; 7 nucleotides align to TRBD1. CDR1 is SNHLY, CDR2 FYNNEI, per germline. Trimming took 5 bases from V and 4 from J; bases not matched to a gene: 13. This CDR3 is 16 amino acids long. The DNA of the CDR3 is TGTGCCAGCAGTTACATGAGACGACAGGGCGGAGAGACCCAGTACTTC. The encoded protein is CASSYMRRQGGETQYF.